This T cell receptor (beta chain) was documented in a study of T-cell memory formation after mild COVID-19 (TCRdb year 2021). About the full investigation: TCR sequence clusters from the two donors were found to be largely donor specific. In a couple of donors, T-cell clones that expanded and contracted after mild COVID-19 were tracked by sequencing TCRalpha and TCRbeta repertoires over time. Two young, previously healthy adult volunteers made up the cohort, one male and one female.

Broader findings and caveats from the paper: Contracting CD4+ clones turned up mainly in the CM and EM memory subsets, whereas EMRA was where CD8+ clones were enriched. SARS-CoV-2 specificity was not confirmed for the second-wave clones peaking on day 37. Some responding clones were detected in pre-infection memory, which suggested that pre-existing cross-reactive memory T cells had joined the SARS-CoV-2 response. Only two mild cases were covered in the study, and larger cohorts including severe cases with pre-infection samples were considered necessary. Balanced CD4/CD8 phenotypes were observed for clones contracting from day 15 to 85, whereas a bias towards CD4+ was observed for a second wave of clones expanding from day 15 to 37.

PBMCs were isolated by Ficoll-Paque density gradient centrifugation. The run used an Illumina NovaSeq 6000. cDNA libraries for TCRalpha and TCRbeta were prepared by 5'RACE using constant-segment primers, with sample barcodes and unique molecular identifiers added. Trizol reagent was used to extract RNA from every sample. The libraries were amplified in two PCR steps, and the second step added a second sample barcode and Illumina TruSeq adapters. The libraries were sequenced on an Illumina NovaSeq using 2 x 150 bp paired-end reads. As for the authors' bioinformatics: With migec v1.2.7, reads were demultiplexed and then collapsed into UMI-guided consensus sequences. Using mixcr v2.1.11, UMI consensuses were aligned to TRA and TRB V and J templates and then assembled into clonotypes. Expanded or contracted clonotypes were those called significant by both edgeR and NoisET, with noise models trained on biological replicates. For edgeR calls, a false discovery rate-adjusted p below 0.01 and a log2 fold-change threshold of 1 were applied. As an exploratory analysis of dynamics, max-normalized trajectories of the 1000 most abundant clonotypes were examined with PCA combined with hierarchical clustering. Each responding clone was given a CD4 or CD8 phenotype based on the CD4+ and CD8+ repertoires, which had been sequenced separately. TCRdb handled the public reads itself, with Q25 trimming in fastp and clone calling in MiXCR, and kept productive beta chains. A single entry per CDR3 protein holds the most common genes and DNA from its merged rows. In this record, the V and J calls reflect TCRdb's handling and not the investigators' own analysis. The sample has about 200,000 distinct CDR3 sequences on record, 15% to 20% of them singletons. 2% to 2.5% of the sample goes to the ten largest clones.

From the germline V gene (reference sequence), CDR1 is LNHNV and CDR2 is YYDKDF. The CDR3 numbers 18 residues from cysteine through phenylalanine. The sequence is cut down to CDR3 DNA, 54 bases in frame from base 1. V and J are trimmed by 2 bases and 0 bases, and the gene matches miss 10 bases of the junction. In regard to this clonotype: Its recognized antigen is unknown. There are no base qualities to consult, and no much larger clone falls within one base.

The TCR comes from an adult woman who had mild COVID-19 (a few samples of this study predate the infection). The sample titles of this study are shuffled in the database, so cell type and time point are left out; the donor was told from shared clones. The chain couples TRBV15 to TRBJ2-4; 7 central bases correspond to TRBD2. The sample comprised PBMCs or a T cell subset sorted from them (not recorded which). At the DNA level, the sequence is TGTGCCACCAGCAGACGGCCCTCCGGGGGGTCAGCCAAAAACATTCAGTACTTC. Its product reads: CATSRRPSGGSAKNIQYF.